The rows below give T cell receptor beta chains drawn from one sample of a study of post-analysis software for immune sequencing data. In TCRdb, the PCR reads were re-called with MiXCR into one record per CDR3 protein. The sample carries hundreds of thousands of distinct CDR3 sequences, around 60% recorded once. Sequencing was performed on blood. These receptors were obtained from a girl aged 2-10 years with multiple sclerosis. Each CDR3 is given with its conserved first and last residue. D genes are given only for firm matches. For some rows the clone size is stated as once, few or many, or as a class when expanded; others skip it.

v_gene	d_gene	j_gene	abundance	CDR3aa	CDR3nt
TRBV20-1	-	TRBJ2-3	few	CSAVTGPYTQYF	TGCAGTGCTGTCACGGGGCCGTATACGCAGTATTTT
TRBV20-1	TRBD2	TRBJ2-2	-	CSARRDYNTGELFF	TGCAGTGCTCGAAGGGACTACAACACCGGGGAGCTGTTTTTT
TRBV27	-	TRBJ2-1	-	CASWAGGSKTQFF	TGTGCCAGCTGGGCAGGCGGTAGCAAGACCCAGTTCTTC
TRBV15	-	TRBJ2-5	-	CATSRLDQVMVPEQYF	TGTGCCACCAGCAGATTGGACCAAGTAATGGTCCCGGAGCAGTACTTC
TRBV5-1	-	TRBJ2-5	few	CASSPRVQETQYF	TGCGCCAGCAGCCCGAGAGTCCAAGAGACCCAGTACTTC
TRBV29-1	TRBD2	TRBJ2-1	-	CSVLRRGSDSYNEQFF	TGCAGCGTCCTCCGGCGGGGGTCAGACTCCTACAATGAGCAGTTCTTC
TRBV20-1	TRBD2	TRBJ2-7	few	CSARDLGREHYEQYF	TGCAGTGCTAGAGATCTGGGGCGGGAGCACTACGAGCAGTACTTC
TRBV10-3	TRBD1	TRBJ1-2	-	CAISDPGQATNYGYTF	TGTGCCATCAGTGACCCCGGACAGGCTACTAACTATGGCTACACCTTC
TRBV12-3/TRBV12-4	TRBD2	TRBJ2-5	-	CASSLVLAGGPRGTQYF	TGTGCCAGCAGTTTAGTCCTAGCGGGAGGGCCACGAGGGACCCAGTACTTC
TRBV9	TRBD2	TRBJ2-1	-	CASSGRRLAGGRFEQFF	TGTGCCAGCAGCGGACGTAGACTAGCGGGAGGCCGTTTCGAGCAGTTCTTC
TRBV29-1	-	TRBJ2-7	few	CSVEDYRYEQYF	TGCAGCGTTGAGGATTACCGGTACGAGCAGTACTTC
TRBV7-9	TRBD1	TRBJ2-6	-	CATIDSTGAHSGANVLTF	TGTGCCACCATAGATTCGACAGGGGCCCACTCTGGGGCCAACGTCCTGACTTTC
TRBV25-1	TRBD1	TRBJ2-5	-	CASSPTGGMETQYF	TGTGCCAGCAGTCCCACAGGGGGCATGGAGACCCAGTACTTC
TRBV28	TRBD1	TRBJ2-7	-	CASSRDRNLPYEQYF	TGTGCCAGCAGCCGGGACAGAAACCTTCCCTACGAGCAGTACTTC
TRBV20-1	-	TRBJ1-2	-	CSASKAGQGDGYTF	TGCAGTGCTAGCAAGGCAGGACAAGGGGATGGCTACACCTTC
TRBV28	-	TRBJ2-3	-	CASSTLTRLAQYF	TGTGCCAGCAGTACCCTGACCCGGCTGGCGCAGTATTTT
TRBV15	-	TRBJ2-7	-	CATSRAGLSYEQYF	TGTGCCACCAGCAGAGCGGGCCTTTCCTACGAGCAGTACTTC
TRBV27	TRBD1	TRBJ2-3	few	CASSSRDRESSTDTQYF	TGTGCCAGCAGTTCCCGGGACAGGGAATCTAGCACAGATACGCAGTATTTT
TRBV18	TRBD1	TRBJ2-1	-	CASSPVLTGTASYNEQFF	TGTGCCAGCTCACCCGTACTGACCGGGACAGCCTCCTACAATGAGCAGTTCTTC
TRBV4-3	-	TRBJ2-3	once	CAGSQDVPAANTQYF	TGCGCCGGCAGCCAAGATGTGCCAGCGGCGAATACGCAGTATTTT
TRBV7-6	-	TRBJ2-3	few	CASSPARYTQYF	TGTGCCAGCAGTCCAGCCAGATATACGCAGTATTTT
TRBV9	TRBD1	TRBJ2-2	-	CASSGGQGLAGELFF	TGTGCCAGCAGCGGCGGACAGGGTTTAGCAGGGGAGCTGTTTTTT
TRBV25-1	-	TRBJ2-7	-	CASSEPQGVYEQYF	TGTGCCAGCAGTGAACCTCAGGGAGTATACGAGCAGTACTTC
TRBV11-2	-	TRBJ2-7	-	CASSSLKGDSTYEQYF	TGTGCCAGCAGCTCCCTTAAGGGGGATTCAACCTACGAGCAGTACTTC
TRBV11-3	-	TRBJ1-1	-	CASKTTPGTEAFF	TGTGCCAGTAAGACGACACCCGGTACTGAAGCTTTCTTT
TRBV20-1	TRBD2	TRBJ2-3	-	CSAGSGGKDTQYF	TGCAGTGCTGGAAGCGGGGGGAAGGATACGCAGTATTTT
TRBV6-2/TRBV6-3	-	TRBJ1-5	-	CASSSVSGTYSNQPQHF	TGTGCCAGCAGTTCCGTCTCCGGGACTTATAGCAATCAGCCCCAGCATTTT
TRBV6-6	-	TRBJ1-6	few	CASSTPGSLNSPLHF	TGTGCCAGCAGTACTCCAGGATCTCTTAATTCACCCCTCCACTTT
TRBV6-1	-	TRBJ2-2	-	CASSATHGGPGELFF	TGTGCCAGCAGTGCAACCCACGGCGGGCCCGGGGAGCTGTTTTTT
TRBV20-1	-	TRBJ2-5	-	CSARVTYSLYQETQYF	TGCAGTGCTAGAGTAACCTACAGTCTGTACCAAGAGACCCAGTACTTC
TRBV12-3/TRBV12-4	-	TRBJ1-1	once	CASSFSRGAFF	TGTGCCAGCAGTTTCTCGCGGGGAGCTTTCTTT
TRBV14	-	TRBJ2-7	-	CASSLAGRTYEQYF	TGTGCCAGCAGCCTCGCCGGGAGAACCTACGAGCAGTACTTC
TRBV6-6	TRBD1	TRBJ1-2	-	CASSSSTWDSKENGYTF	TGTGCCAGCAGTTCCTCTACGTGGGACAGTAAGGAGAATGGCTACACCTTC
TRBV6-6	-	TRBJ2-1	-	CASRSLRDEQFF	TGTGCCAGCAGATCCCTCCGGGATGAGCAGTTCTTC
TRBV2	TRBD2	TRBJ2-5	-	CASSETSGDEETQYF	TGTGCCAGCAGTGAGACTAGCGGGGATGAAGAGACCCAGTACTTC
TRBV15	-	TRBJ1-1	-	CATSRVSTNTEAFF	TGTGCCACCAGCAGAGTCAGTACCAACACTGAAGCTTTCTTT
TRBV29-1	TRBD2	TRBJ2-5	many	CSVVGREGQETQYF	TGCAGCGTTGTCGGGCGGGAGGGCCAGGAGACCCAGTACTTC
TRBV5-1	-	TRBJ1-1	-	CASSLEGYGMNTEAFF	TGCGCCAGCAGCTTGGAGGGATATGGGATGAACACTGAAGCTTTCTTT
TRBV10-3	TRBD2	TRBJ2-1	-	CAISGASGGSSYNEQFF	TGTGCCATCAGTGGGGCTAGCGGGGGGAGCTCCTACAATGAGCAGTTCTTC
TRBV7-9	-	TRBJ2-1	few	CASSLATTGEQFF	TGTGCCAGCAGCTTAGCCACAACAGGGGAGCAGTTCTTC
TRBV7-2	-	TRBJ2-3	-	CASSLRLGTGQADYTQYF	TGTGCCAGCAGCTTACGACTCGGAACAGGGCAGGCCGATTATACGCAGTATTTT
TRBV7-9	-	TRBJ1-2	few	CASSSLDAYGYTF	TGTGCCAGCAGCTCCCTTGATGCCTATGGCTACACCTTC
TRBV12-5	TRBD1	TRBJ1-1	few	CASGLQGATEAFF	TGTGCTAGTGGTTTGCAGGGGGCTACTGAAGCTTTCTTT
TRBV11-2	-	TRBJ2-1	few	CASSLVGGEQFF	TGTGCCAGCAGCTTAGTGGGCGGTGAGCAGTTCTTC
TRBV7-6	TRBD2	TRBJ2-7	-	CASSGLAGGLAYEQYF	TGTGCCAGCAGCGGACTAGCGGGAGGGCTAGCCTACGAGCAGTACTTC
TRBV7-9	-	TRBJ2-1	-	CASSLAYGSYNEQFF	TGTGCCAGCAGCTTAGCGTATGGCTCCTACAATGAGCAGTTCTTC